The source of this T cell receptor beta chain is a study of T cells in Graves' hyperthyroidism and ophthalmopathy. Thyroid ultrasound, orbital computed tomography, clinical symptoms, and serum thyroxine and TRAb underpinned diagnoses. Out of approximately 10 ml of fresh peripheral blood came the PBMCs. Study-level results: Most clonotypes expanded in the thyroid (above 0.001) were also present in blood. Ophthalmopathy prediction by the model preceded onset by a median approximately six months.

Ten or more counts support this clonotype. Its antigen remains unidentified. The source material, RNA transcripts, was used to amplify TCR beta CDR3 regions. The study used the HTBI primer set for a first-round RT-PCR of the TCR CDR3. TCRdb analysed the multiplex PCR reads with MiXCR anew, one entry per CDR3 protein. The table includes roughly 96,000 distinct CDR3 sequences, over 50% detected once. This clonotype was obtained from a woman in her 40s with Graves' hyperthyroidism. Specimen: blood.

The DNA of the CDR3 is TGTGCCAGCAGTTTCTCGGGGCTGGCCCTCCACTTT. This codes for CASSFSGLALHF. The gene calls are TRBV6-5 and TRBJ1-6; perhaps TRBD1 as D (5 bases). The germline V and J ends were trimmed by 4 bases and 14 bases, with 12 bases remaining between them. This CDR3 contains 12 residues. Germline lookup yields CDR1 MNHEY and CDR2 SVGAGI.